Following are 9 T cell receptor beta chains from one sample sequenced in a study of radiotherapy plus CTLA-4 blockade in lung cancer. Using immunoSEQ multiplex PCR, the repertoire was profiled, and TCRdb retains in-frame clones only, with some absent. The sample lists roughly 100,000 clones; 80% to 85% were seen once. Sequencing used peripheral blood, obtained from a patient treated with radiotherapy plus ipilimumab. The receptors here all came from a human donor with non-small cell lung cancer that progressed on radiotherapy plus ipilimumab.

This chain links TRBV12-5 with TRBJ2-7, with D possibly TRBD2 on 5 matching bases. Between the trimmed V and J ends, which lost 3 bases and 1 base, there was a span of 10 bases. The CDR3 sequence is 14 residues long. Per germline, CDR1 LGHNT and CDR2 FRNRAP. The CDR3: CASGFPPGSYEQYF. The CDR3 bases are TGTGCTAGTGGTTTCCCTCCGGGGTCCTACGAGCAGTACTTC.

The chain has TRBV11-2 and TRBJ2-7; 9 bases match TRBD1. The CDR3 spans 15 residues. The V gene's germline CDR1 is SGHAT and CDR2 FQNNGV. After removal of 5 bases from V and 1 base from J, the junction contained 6 bases not matched to a gene. The CDR3: CASSPRDRESYEQYF. In nucleotides, the CDR3 is TGTGCCAGCAGCCCCCGGGACAGGGAATCCTACGAGCAGTACTTC.

This chain links TRBV18 with TRBJ1-2, with D possibly matching TRBD1 (5 bases). There are 15 residues in the CDR3. Germline values: CDR1 KGHSH, CDR2 LQKENI. V was pared by 6 bases and J by 4 bases, with 18 bases between. This CDR3 reads CASSLRDGYFYGYTF. CDR3 DNA sequence: TGTGCCAGCTCGCTGAGGGACGGTTACTTCTATGGCTACACCTTC.

The chain has TRBV7-9 and TRBJ1-3; 8 nucleotides align to TRBD1. The CDR3 has 17 residues. Germline V CDR1 and CDR2: SEHNR, FQNEAQ (reference sequence). With 1 base clipped from V and 0 bases from J, the junction kept 5 bases outside the gene matches. The CDR3 bases are TGTGCCAGCAGCTTAGGGACAGGGTTACACTCTGGAAACACCATATATTTT. The encoded protein is CASSLGTGLHSGNTIYF.

This sequence joins TRBV28 and TRBJ2-1; perhaps TRBD1 as D (6 bases). Germline V gene lookup returns CDR1 MDHEN and CDR2 SYDVKM. This CDR3 has 13 residues. Deletions cut 6 bases from V and 8 bases from J, with 14 bases between. The CDR3 loop reads CASSLTGSDEQFF. As DNA, the CDR3 is TGTGCCAGCAGCCTTACAGGGTCTGATGAGCAGTTCTTC.

A word on this clone: At one boundary the junction diverges from the germline segment, which might be a read error. The rearrangement links TRBV5-1 to TRBJ2-3; 8 nucleotides match TRBD2. The CDR3 is 15 amino acids. The germline V gene encodes CDR1 SGHRS and CDR2 YFSETQ. CDR3 in DNA: TGCGCCAGCAGCTTGGTGGGACTAGGTCCAGATACGCAGTATTTC. It yields the protein CASSLVGLGPDTQYF.

The chain couples TRBV13 to TRBJ2-1; a weak D match, TRBD1 (5 bases). This CDR3 contains 16 residues. Germline CDR1 PRHDT, CDR2 FYEKMQ (reference sequence). Between the trimmed V and J ends, which lost 5 bases and 0 bases, there was a span of 14 bases. CDR3 DNA sequence: TGTGCCAGCAGCCCACCGGACAAGAGCTCCTACAATGAGCAGTTCTTC. Its translation: CASSPPDKSSYNEQFF.

The V and J genes are TRBV7-2 and TRBJ2-5; D perhaps matches TRBD2 (7 bases). The length of the CDR3 is 14 residues. In germline, CDR1 is SGHTA, CDR2 FQGNSA. V was clipped by 5 bases and J by 1 base, with 11 bases between them. CDR3 loop: CASSRGGVQETQYF. For the CDR3, the DNA is TGTGCCAGCAGCAGAGGGGGGGTCCAAGAGACCCAGTACTTC. The entire variable domain, with the rest obtained from reference TRBV7-2 and TRBJ2-5, is as follows: GAGVSQSPSNKVTEKGKDVELRCDPISGHTALYWYRQSLGQGLEFLIYFQGNSAPDKSGLPSDRFSAERTGGSVSTLTIQRTQQEDSAVYLCASSRGGVQETQYFGPGTRLLVL.

In this sample, this clone turned up a few times. This chain links TRBV11-2 with TRBJ1-3; maybe TRBD1 (5 bases). Trimming stripped 5 bases from V and 0 bases from J, with 14 bases between. In germline, CDR1 is SGHAT, CDR2 FQNNGV. The CDR3 has 16 residues. CDR3 bases: TGTGCCAGCAGCCGAAGAGACAGCGTCTCTGGAAACACCATATATTTT. Translated: CASSRRDSVSGNTIYF.